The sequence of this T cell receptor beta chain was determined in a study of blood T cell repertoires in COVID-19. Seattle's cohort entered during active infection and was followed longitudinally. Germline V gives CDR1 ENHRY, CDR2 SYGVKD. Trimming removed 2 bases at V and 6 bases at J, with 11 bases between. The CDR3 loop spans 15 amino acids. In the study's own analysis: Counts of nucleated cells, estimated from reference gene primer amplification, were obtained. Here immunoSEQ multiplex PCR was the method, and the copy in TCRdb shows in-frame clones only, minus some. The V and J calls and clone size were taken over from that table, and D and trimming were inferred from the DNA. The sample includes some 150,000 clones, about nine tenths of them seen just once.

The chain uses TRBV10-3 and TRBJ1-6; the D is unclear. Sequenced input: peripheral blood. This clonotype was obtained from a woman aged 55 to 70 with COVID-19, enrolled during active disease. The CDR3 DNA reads TGTGCCATCAGTGAGCCCGTCGGGGTTAATTCACCCCTCCACTTT. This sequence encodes CAISEPVGVNSPLHF.